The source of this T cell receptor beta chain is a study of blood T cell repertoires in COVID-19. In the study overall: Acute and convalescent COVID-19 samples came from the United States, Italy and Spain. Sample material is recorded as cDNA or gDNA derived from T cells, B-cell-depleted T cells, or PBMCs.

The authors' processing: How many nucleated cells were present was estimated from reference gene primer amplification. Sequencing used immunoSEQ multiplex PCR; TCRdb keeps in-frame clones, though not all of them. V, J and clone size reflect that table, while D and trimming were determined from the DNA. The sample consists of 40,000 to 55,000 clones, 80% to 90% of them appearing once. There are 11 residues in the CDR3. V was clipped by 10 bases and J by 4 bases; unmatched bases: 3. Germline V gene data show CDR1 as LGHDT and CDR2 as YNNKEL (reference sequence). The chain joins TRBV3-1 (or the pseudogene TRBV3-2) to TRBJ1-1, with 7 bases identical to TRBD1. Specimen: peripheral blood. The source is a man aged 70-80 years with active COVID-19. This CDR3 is CATRGGTEAFF. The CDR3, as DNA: TGTGCCACCAGGGGGGGCACTGAAGCTTTCTTT.